Listed below are T cell receptor beta chains from one sample, sequenced in a study of T cell changes during pregnancy in multiple sclerosis. Using immunoSEQ multiplex PCR, the repertoire was profiled, and TCRdb retains in-frame clones only, with some absent. The table has over 25,000 clones, 91% seen once; the top ten hold about 3.6%. The sample was CD8+ T cells from peripheral blood mononuclear cells, taken in the second trimester of pregnancy. These receptors came from a female donor in good health, enrolled as a control in a pregnancy study. The CDR3 runs from the conserved cysteine through the conserved F or W. D genes are given only for firm matches. The size entry is marked missing in some rows and otherwise reads once, few, many or a size class.

>TRBD1|TRBJ1-2|.|TRBV29-1
CSVETGGSYGYTF
TGCAGCGTCGAGACAGGGGGCAGTTATGGCTACACCTTC
>.|TRBJ1-1|.|TRBV4-3
CASSQGRESTEAFF
TGCGCCAGCAGCCAAGGCCGGGAAAGCACTGAAGCTTTCTTT
>.|TRBJ2-7|.|TRBV11-3
CASSSGSYEQYF
TGTGCCAGCAGCTCAGGCTCCTACGAGCAGTACTTC
>.|TRBJ1-1|.|TRBV7-9
CASGGGLIRGQRTEAFF
TGTGCCAGCGGCGGAGGGCTCATCCGGGGCCAACGGACTGAAGCTTTCTTT
>.|TRBJ2-1|large|TRBV5-6
CASSLARTYYNEQFF
TGTGCCAGCAGCTTGGCCAGGACTTATTACAATGAGCAGTTCTTC
>TRBD2|TRBJ2-5|.|TRBV11-2
CASSFVAGFQETQYF
TGTGCCAGCAGCTTCGTAGCGGGGTTCCAAGAGACCCAGTACTTC
>TRBD2|TRBJ2-1|medium-sized|TRBV7-8
CASSLSGTSGGAYNEQFF
TGTGCCAGCAGCCTATCCGGGACTAGCGGGGGGGCCTACAATGAGCAGTTCTTC
>TRBD1|TRBJ1-2|.|TRBV6-1
CASRLTGVYGYTF
TGTGCCAGCAGACTCACAGGGGTCTATGGCTACACCTTC
>TRBD1|TRBJ2-7|.|TRBV14
CASSQGQGAYEQYF
TGTGCCAGCAGCCAAGGACAGGGGGCGTACGAGCAGTACTTC
>TRBD1|TRBJ1-3|.|TRBV9
CASSVEAQGAAGNTIYF
TGTGCCAGCAGCGTAGAAGCTCAGGGGGCGGCTGGAAACACCATATATTTT
>.|TRBJ2-7|.|TRBV12-2
CASRRHGPGTLSSYEQYF
TGTGCAAGTCGAAGACACGGCCCCGGGACACTCTCCTCCTACGAGCAGTACTTC
>.|TRBJ1-1|.|TRBV9
CASSVERGGNTEAFF
TGTGCCAGCAGCGTAGAGCGGGGAGGAAACACTGAAGCTTTCTTT
>.|TRBJ1-1|.|TRBV10-1
CASSGVLVTEAFF
TGCGCCAGCAGTGGCGTTCTAGTCACTGAAGCTTTCTTT
>.|TRBJ2-1|.|TRBV6-5
CASSKQVYNEQFF
TGTGCCAGCAGCAAACAGGTCTACAATGAGCAGTTCTTC
>.|TRBJ2-5|.|TRBV7-9
CASSRSTGLETQYF
TGTGCCAGCAGCAGATCCACAGGTCTAGAGACCCAGTACTTC
>.|TRBJ2-7|.|TRBV6-5
CASSYNTYEQYF
TGTGCCAGCAGTTACAACACCTACGAGCAGTACTTC
>.|TRBJ1-1|.|TRBV5-1
CASSLAGKDTEAFF
TGCGCCAGCAGCTTGGCAGGGAAGGACACTGAAGCTTTCTTT
>.|TRBJ2-2|.|TRBV7-9
CASRLGSNTGELFF
TGTGCCAGCAGATTAGGGAGCAACACCGGGGAGCTGTTTTTT
>.|TRBJ1-5|.|TRBV27
CASSLIQGGNQPQHF
TGTGCCAGCAGTTTAATACAGGGCGGCAATCAGCCCCAGCATTTT
>TRBD2|TRBJ2-1|.|TRBV9
CASSATSGGDNEQFF
TGTGCCAGCAGCGCGACTAGCGGGGGGGACAATGAGCAGTTCTTC
>.|TRBJ1-6|medium-sized|TRBV5-6
CASSLVGQEGLNSPLHF
TGTGCCAGCAGCTTGGTTGGCCAGGAGGGTCTCAATTCACCCCTCCACTTT
>.|TRBJ1-1|few|TRBV27
CASSLRGTEAFF
TGTGCCAGCAGCCTAAGGGGCACTGAAGCTTTCTTT
>.|TRBJ1-4|.|TRBV2
CASRGGDGSNEKLFF
TGTGCCAGCAGGGGAGGGGATGGGTCTAATGAAAAACTGTTTTTT
>TRBD1|TRBJ2-7|.|TRBV18
CASSPGQGSPYEQYF
TGTGCCAGCTCACCGGGACAGGGGTCCCCCTACGAGCAGTACTTC
>TRBD2|TRBJ2-5|.|TRBV9
CASSVGSGGLRAETQYF
TGTGCCAGCAGCGTAGGATCGGGGGGACTAAGGGCAGAGACCCAGTACTTC
>.|TRBJ2-7|.|TRBV6-5
CASIPVDEGYEQYF
TGTGCCAGCATACCTGTGGATGAGGGCTACGAGCAGTACTTC
>.|TRBJ2-2|.|TRBV6-5
CASSQNTGELFF
TGTGCCAGCAGTCAGAACACCGGGGAGCTGTTTTTT
>TRBD1|TRBJ1-5|.|TRBV19
CASSIDLRGQGHRNQPQHF
TGTGCCAGTAGTATAGATCTACGCGGACAGGGGCATAGAAATCAGCCCCAGCATTTT
>.|TRBJ1-4|.|TRBV6-1
CASRGEEKLFF
TGTGCCAGCAGGGGCGAGGAAAAACTGTTTTTT
>TRBD2|TRBJ2-5|.|TRBV9
CASSVDRVSGEETQYF
TGTGCCAGCAGCGTAGATCGTGTTAGCGGGGAAGAGACCCAGTACTTC
>TRBD2|TRBJ2-7|.|TRBV7-2
CASSSAPRTSGGGYEQYF
TGTGCCAGCAGCTCGGCTCCTCGGACTAGCGGGGGGGGATACGAGCAGTACTTC